The 25 T cell receptor beta chains in this list originate from one sample, sequenced in a study of breast tumors, draining lymph nodes, adjacent tissues. One entry per CDR3 protein, called by TCRdb with MiXCR from the multiplex PCR reads. The table lists fewer than 200,000 distinct CDR3 sequences, approximately 30% of them singletons. Breast cancer patients provided tissue from their axillary draining lymph nodes. The sample consisted of axillary lymph node tissue. Every receptor here comes from a female donor with breast cancer. Some clones in this sample may be carry-over from other donors' samples.

This clonotype has at least ten counts. J is TRBJ2-3 and V is TRBV12-3 or TRBV12-4, with D maybe TRBD1 (6 bases). The V end was cut by 6 bases, the J end by 0 bases, with 13 bases between. The CDR3 is 15 residues long. The CDR3 spells CASRPTGHSTDTQYF. CDR3 nucleotides: TGTGCCAGCAGACCAACAGGGCACAGCACAGATACGCAGTATTTT.

This clonotype turned up a few times. The chain uses TRBV18 and TRBJ2-5, with TRBD2 as a possible D gene (7 bases). V was trimmed by 3 bases and J by 4 bases, leaving 12 bases between them. Germline-derived CDR1 and CDR2 are KGHSH and LQKENI. The CDR3 loop spans 14 amino acids. CDR3 bases: TGTGCCAGCTCACCTAGGGGGGGCCCAGAGACCCAGTACTTC. Its protein product is CASSPRGGPETQYF.

This clonotype came up many times. J is TRBJ1-6 and V is TRBV2; D is perhaps TRBD1 (6 bases). The V gene's germline CDR1 is SNHLY and CDR2 FYNNEI. The CDR3 runs 17 residues. Trimming took 4 bases from V and 0 from J, leaving 13 bases between them. The CDR3 sequence is CASSVKKGGSYNSPLHF. The CDR3 DNA follows: TGTGCCAGCAGTGTAAAGAAAGGGGGCTCCTATAATTCACCCCTCCACTTT.

This chain connects TRBV15 to TRBJ2-3; weak D call: TRBD1 (6 bases). CDR1 is LNHNV and CDR2 is YYDKDF in the germline V gene (reference sequence). The V end was cut by 0 bases, the J end by 11 bases, with 18 bases between. CDR3 length: 15 amino acids. In nucleotides, the CDR3 is TGTGCCACCAGCAGAGAACAGGGTGCCTACAATGAGCAGTATTTT. Translated: CATSREQGAYNEQYF.

The chain combines TRBV27 with TRBJ2-1; D remains unclear. Trimming removed 4 bases from V and 0 bases from J, with 7 bases in between. This CDR3 spans 14 amino acids. Germline CDR1 is MNHEY and CDR2 is SMNVEV (reference sequence). Here the CDR3 reads CASSWSDSYNEQFF. Here the CDR3 DNA reads TGTGCCAGCAGTTGGTCAGACTCCTACAATGAGCAGTTCTTC.

The table lists this clonotype with a count of one. As the CDR3 is not closed by the conserved phenylalanine or tryptophan, this likely results from a read error. V and J are TRBV30 and TRBJ2-5; 11 bases are shared with TRBD1. Trimming cost V 5 bases and J 5 bases; bases outside gene matches: 7. CDR1 GTSNPN and CDR2 SVGIG come from the germline V gene (reference sequence). This CDR3 has 14 residues. CDR3 nucleotide sequence: TGTGCCTGGGGTAAAGGACAGGGGGCGGAGACCCAGTACTTG. Its translation is CAWGKGQGAETQYL.

Ten or more counts support this clonotype. The J gene is TRBJ2-2, the V gene TRBV18, with D unclear. With 0 bases removed from V and 6 bases from J, the gap between germline ends came to 5 bases. This CDR3 contains 13 residues. Germline V lookup: CDR1 KGHSH, CDR2 LQKENI. As DNA, the CDR3 is TGTGCCAGCTCACCACCGGGGTCCGGGGAGCTGTTTTTT. Translation gives CASSPPGSGELFF.

This clonotype was detected only a few times. The chain couples TRBV6-2 or TRBV6-3 to TRBJ2-1, with D unclear. This CDR3 spans 14 amino acids. The ends were cut back, 6 bases at V and 4 bases at J, with 13 bases in the middle. Per germline, CDR1 MNHEY and CDR2 SVGEGT. CDR3 bases: TGTGCCAGCAGCCCCGCTGCGGTATACAATGAGCAGTTCTTC. This translates into CASSPAAVYNEQFF.

The gene calls are TRBV30 and TRBJ2-4, with a possible D match to TRBD2 (5 bases). V dropped 3 bases and J dropped 10 bases, with 10 bases sitting between them. Germline CDR1 GTSNPN, CDR2 SVGIG (reference sequence). The CDR3 spans 11 residues. The CDR3 region is CAWSALEIQYF. In DNA form, the CDR3 reads TGTGCCTGGAGCGCACTAGAGATTCAGTACTTC.

Comments on this clonotype: Since a much larger clone is just one base distant, this may be a read error. The chain has TRBV18 and TRBJ1-4; D gene uncertain. CDR3 length: 14 amino acids. Germline V gene sequence: CDR1 KGHSH, CDR2 LQKENI. CDR3 bases: TGTGCCAGCTCACCCACTGGTTCTAATGAAAGACTGTTTTTT. Its translation is CASSPTGSNERLFF.

J is TRBJ2-7 and V is TRBV6-2 or TRBV6-3, with TRBD1 matching over 8 bases. CDR3 length: 13 amino acids. Germline V gives CDR1 MNHEY, CDR2 SVGEGT. Trimming took 8 bases from V and 5 from J; bases not matched to a gene: 8. CDR3 nucleotides: TGTGCCAGCGAGATCGACAGGGGAGACGAGCAGTACTTC. Amino acids: CASEIDRGDEQYF.

This clonotype showed up just a few times. V gene TRBV6-1 combines with J gene TRBJ2-7; tentatively, D is TRBD1 (7 bases). Trimming removed 7 bases at V and 5 bases at J, with 21 bases between. The CDR3 is 15 amino acids. Per the germline V gene, CDR1 is MNHNS and CDR2 is SASEGT. The CDR3 DNA reads as TGTGCCAGCAAAATTGGATTCAGGGGGGTGAACGAGCAGTACTTC. As protein: CASKIGFRGVNEQYF.

The chain employs TRBV7-2 and TRBJ1-1; D not certain. Trimming took 5 bases from V and 11 from J, leaving 18 bases between them. Germline V gene lookup returns CDR1 SGHTA and CDR2 FQGNSA. The CDR3 covers 13 residues. CDR3 coding DNA: TGTGCCAGCAGCCAAGTTTCTGGGAGATGGGCTTTCTTT. This codes for CASSQVSGRWAFF.

V and J are TRBV6-5 and TRBJ1-6, with TRBD1 as a possible D gene (5 bases). CDR1 and CDR2 (germline): MNHEY, SVGAGI. The CDR3 consists of 20 residues. Trimming left V 0 bases short and J 0 bases short, with 18 bases between. CDR3 sequence reads: CASSYSGRVGASSYNSPLHF. CDR3 coding DNA: TGTGCCAGCAGTTACTCGGGCAGGGTAGGGGCTAGCTCCTATAATTCACCCCTCCACTTT.

The rearrangement uses TRBV2 and TRBJ1-4, with D perhaps matching TRBD1 (5 bases). This CDR3 region has 11 residues. Germline V CDR1 and CDR2: SNHLY, FYNNEI. Trimming took off 4 bases at V and 14 bases at J, with 11 bases between the two ends. The CDR3 loop reads CASSVDTRLFF. Here the CDR3 DNA reads TGTGCCAGCAGTGTGGACACCCGTCTGTTTTTT.

In this sample, this clonotype turned up many times. The chain couples TRBV7-9 to TRBJ2-1; D remains ambiguous. V was shortened by 6 bases and J by 5 bases, with 5 bases between the two germline ends. Germline V CDR1 and CDR2: SEHNR, FQNEAQ (reference sequence). The CDR3 sequence is 11 residues long. CDR3 amino acids: CASSLHNEQFF. Written as DNA, the CDR3 is TGTGCCAGCAGTCTCCACAATGAGCAGTTCTTC.

This clonotype showed up just a few times. The chain uses TRBV11-3 and TRBJ2-1; 9 nucleotides align to TRBD2. Germline V CDR1 and CDR2: SGHNT, YENEEA. J lost 6 bases, V lost 4 bases, and 7 bases had no gene match. The CDR3 covers 15 residues. The CDR3 region has the DNA TGTGCCAGCAGCTCTCCGGGACTAGCCTCCAATGAGCAGTTCTTC. Protein: CASSSPGLASNEQFF. The full variable domain, in which reference TRBV11-3 and TRBJ2-1 provide the parts outside the CDR3, is EAGVVQSPRYKIIEKKQPVAFWCNPISGHNTLYWYLQNLGQGPELLIRYENEEAVDDSQLPKDRFSAERLKGVDSTLKIQPAELGDSAVYLCASSSPGLASNEQFFGPGTRLTVL.

With respect to this clonotype: The CDR3 end shows no conserved phenylalanine or tryptophan, and so a read error is likely. The CDR3 reads CGALGEEVEQYC. CDR3 sequence (DNA): TGCGGTGCTCTCGGGGAGGAAGTCGAGCAGTACTGC. The V gene is TRBV20-1, the J gene TRBJ2-7; weak D call: TRBD2 (6 bases). This CDR3 contains 12 residues. CDR1 is DFQATT and CDR2 is SNEGSKA in the germline V gene (reference sequence).

This clonotype was detected many times. V is TRBV24-1 and J is TRBJ2-5, with 9 bases aligning to TRBD1. Germline CDR1 reads KGHDR; CDR2 reads SFDVKD. The CDR3 runs to 17 residues. V was clipped by 0 bases and J by 3 bases; unmatched bases: 7. The CDR3 coding sequence is TGTGCCACCAGTGATTTGCATGAAGACAGGGGGAAAGAGACCCAGTACTTC. It translates to CATSDLHEDRGKETQYF.

This clonotype was recorded at least ten times. The gene calls are TRBV4-2 and TRBJ1-2; 7 bases are a match to TRBD1. Germline loops: CDR1 LGHNA, CDR2 YNFKEQ. V lost 2 bases and J lost 4; bases outside the gene matches: 4. The CDR3 covers 14 residues. The CDR3 here is CASSQNGDSYGYTF. CDR3 nucleotides: TGTGCCAGCAGCCAAAATGGGGACAGCTATGGCTACACCTTC.

V gene TRBV3-1 combines with J gene TRBJ2-1, with 9 positions matching TRBD2. The CDR3 has 14 amino acids. The V segment lost 8 bases and the J segment 8 bases; nucleotides outside the gene matches: 10. Germline V CDR1 and CDR2: LGHDT, YNNKEL (reference sequence). The CDR3: CASQGGRAVDEQFF. For the CDR3, the DNA is TGTGCCAGCCAAGGCGGGAGGGCCGTAGATGAGCAGTTCTTC.

Details on this clonotype: With a much larger clone just one base away, this may be a read error. Because it lacks the conserved phenylalanine or tryptophan at the end, this CDR3 is likely a read error. The rearrangement joins TRBV19 to TRBJ2-1; D assignment may be TRBD1 or TRBD2 (5 bases each). V was shortened by 6 bases and J by 11 bases, with 26 bases between the two germline ends. Germline V gene lookup returns CDR1 LNHDA and CDR2 SQIVND (reference sequence). This CDR3 comprises 16 residues. The CDR3 here is CASSLSLGDWNLKQFS. CDR3 coding DNA: TGTGCCAGTAGCCTATCCCTGGGGGATTGGAACTTGAAGCAGTTCTCC.

This clonotype was found many times. The chain is built from TRBV7-3 and TRBJ2-1; D gene unclear. Germline V gives CDR1 SGHTA, CDR2 FQGTGA. The CDR3 is made up of 13 amino acids. The germline V and J ends were trimmed by 5 bases and 5 bases, with 10 bases remaining between them. The CDR3 DNA reads as TGTGCCAGCAGCCCAAATACCCACAATGAGCAGTTCTTC. Translating gives CASSPNTHNEQFF.

This clonotype was counted at least ten times. The chain combines TRBV7-3 with TRBJ2-3; the match to TRBD2 covers 8 bases. Germline CDR1 SGHTA, CDR2 FQGTGA. Trimming cost V 1 base and J 5 bases; bases outside gene matches: 8. This CDR3 comprises 16 residues. The DNA for the CDR3 is TGTGCCAGCAGCTTAAGTGTCGCGGGGGGTGGAGATACGCAGTATTTT. Its protein product is CASSLSVAGGGDTQYF.

The rearrangement joins TRBV7-9 to TRBJ2-2; TRBD2 matches at 11 bases. In germline, CDR1 is SEHNR, CDR2 FQNEAQ (reference sequence). The ends lost 4 bases at V and 5 bases at J; junction bases unmatched: 12. The length of the CDR3 is 18 residues. The CDR3 sequence is CASSSNPLAGVGTGELFF. The CDR3 coding sequence is TGTGCCAGCAGCTCTAATCCACTAGCGGGAGTGGGAACCGGGGAGCTGTTTTTT.